Listed below are T cell receptor beta chains from one sample, sequenced in a study of cytotoxic CD8 clonotypes in ibrutinib-treated CLL. Measured with immunoSEQ multiplex PCR; TCRdb has only the in-frame clones, and not every one. This table holds fewer than 300,000 clones, around 76% found once. This specimen consisted of PBMCs, obtained at disease progression, from a patient treated with ibrutinib. The receptors were gathered from a human donor with chronic lymphocytic leukemia. CDR3s include the opening cysteine and the closing phenylalanine or tryptophan. Fields, in order: clone size, V gene, D gene, J gene, CDR3 protein, CDR3 DNA. D genes are given only for firm matches. Some rows have no size entry. The others give once, few or many, or a class for an expanded clone.

clone_size: -; v_call: TRBV11-2; d_call: -; j_call: TRBJ2-5; cdr3_aa: CASSPWGETQYF; cdr3_nt: TGTGCCAGCAGCCCCTGGGGGGAGACCCAGTACTTC
clone_size: -; v_call: TRBV25-1; d_call: TRBD1; j_call: TRBJ2-1; cdr3_aa: CASRQGAGNEQFF; cdr3_nt: TGTGCCAGCCGCCAGGGGGCGGGGAATGAGCAGTTCTTC
clone_size: -; v_call: TRBV10-2; d_call: -; j_call: TRBJ1-4; cdr3_aa: CASTKTAPGEKLFF; cdr3_nt: TGCGCCAGCACCAAGACAGCTCCCGGGGAAAAACTGTTTTTT
clone_size: -; v_call: TRBV10-3; d_call: -; j_call: TRBJ2-3; cdr3_aa: CAISDRNRQDTQYF; cdr3_nt: TGTGCCATCAGTGATAGAAACAGACAAGATACGCAGTATTTT
clone_size: few; v_call: TRBV5-1; d_call: -; j_call: TRBJ1-2; cdr3_aa: CASSPPGPYGYTF; cdr3_nt: TGCGCCAGCAGCCCACCAGGGCCCTATGGCTACACCTTC
clone_size: -; v_call: TRBV27; d_call: -; j_call: TRBJ2-1; cdr3_aa: CASSLGGHNEQFF; cdr3_nt: TGTGCCAGCAGTTTAGGCGGGCACAATGAGCAGTTCTTC
clone_size: -; v_call: TRBV2; d_call: -; j_call: TRBJ2-7; cdr3_aa: CASSGILGARPYEQYF; cdr3_nt: TGTGCCAGCAGTGGGATTCTGGGGGCGCGTCCCTACGAGCAGTACTTC
clone_size: -; v_call: TRBV28; d_call: TRBD2; j_call: TRBJ2-3; cdr3_aa: CASGTSPGWDTQYF; cdr3_nt: TGTGCCAGCGGGACTAGCCCGGGGTGGGATACGCAGTATTTT
clone_size: -; v_call: TRBV13; d_call: TRBD2; j_call: TRBJ2-3; cdr3_aa: CASSLGLWTSGGGDTQYF; cdr3_nt: TGTGCCAGCAGCTTAGGCCTGTGGACTAGCGGGGGAGGTGATACGCAGTATTTT
clone_size: -; v_call: TRBV10-1; d_call: TRBD1; j_call: TRBJ2-5; cdr3_aa: CASSDLGQGGQETQYF; cdr3_nt: TGCGCCAGCAGTGACCTAGGACAGGGTGGCCAAGAGACCCAGTACTTC
clone_size: once; v_call: TRBV28; d_call: TRBD2; j_call: TRBJ2-3; cdr3_aa: CASSTPSGGLAGADTQYF; cdr3_nt: TGTGCCAGCAGTACTCCTTCGGGGGGACTAGCGGGAGCAGATACGCAGTATTTT
clone_size: -; v_call: TRBV11-2; d_call: TRBD2; j_call: TRBJ2-7; cdr3_aa: CASSFRGLAAPHEQYF; cdr3_nt: TGTGCCAGCAGCTTTAGGGGACTAGCGGCCCCACACGAGCAGTACTTC
clone_size: -; v_call: TRBV11-2; d_call: -; j_call: TRBJ2-5; cdr3_aa: CASTVQETQYF; cdr3_nt: TGTGCCAGCACCGTCCAAGAGACCCAGTACTTC
clone_size: -; v_call: TRBV5-6; d_call: -; j_call: TRBJ2-7; cdr3_aa: CASSLMGGTGLEQYF; cdr3_nt: TGTGCCAGCAGCTTAATGGGAGGCACTGGTCTCGAGCAGTACTTC
clone_size: -; v_call: TRBV9; d_call: -; j_call: TRBJ1-4; cdr3_aa: CASSVDSGFPDEKLFF; cdr3_nt: TGTGCCAGCAGCGTAGATTCAGGGTTCCCTGATGAAAAACTGTTTTTT
clone_size: -; v_call: TRBV16; d_call: TRBD1; j_call: TRBJ1-2; cdr3_aa: CASSSRDRVYGYTF; cdr3_nt: TGTGCCAGCAGCTCCCGGGACAGGGTTTATGGCTACACCTTC
clone_size: -; v_call: TRBV5-1; d_call: -; j_call: TRBJ1-6; cdr3_aa: CASSLVAGINSPLHF; cdr3_nt: TGCGCCAGCAGCTTGGTAGCAGGAATTAATTCACCCCTCCACTTT
clone_size: -; v_call: TRBV2; d_call: -; j_call: TRBJ2-3; cdr3_aa: CASRPILGATDTQYF; cdr3_nt: TGTGCCAGCAGACCAATCCTGGGAGCCACAGATACGCAGTATTTT
clone_size: -; v_call: TRBV4-1; d_call: -; j_call: TRBJ1-5; cdr3_aa: CASSRVGEPQHF; cdr3_nt: TGCGCCAGCAGCCGGGTCGGGGAGCCCCAGCATTTT
clone_size: -; v_call: TRBV6-5; d_call: -; j_call: TRBJ2-5; cdr3_aa: CASKELGGVEETQYF; cdr3_nt: TGTGCCAGCAAAGAATTAGGGGGGGTGGAAGAGACCCAGTACTTC
clone_size: -; v_call: TRBV19; d_call: TRBD1; j_call: TRBJ2-7; cdr3_aa: CASSSPGTGGCEQYF; cdr3_nt: TGTGCCAGTAGTTCCCCCGGGACAGGGGGATGCGAGCAGTACTTC
clone_size: -; v_call: TRBV4-1; d_call: -; j_call: TRBJ2-7; cdr3_aa: CASSTDPYEQYF; cdr3_nt: TGCGCCAGCAGCACTGACCCCTACGAGCAGTACTTC
clone_size: -; v_call: TRBV7-3; d_call: TRBD1; j_call: TRBJ1-2; cdr3_aa: CASSPGQGPGYTF; cdr3_nt: TGTGCCAGCAGCCCTGGACAGGGCCCCGGCTACACCTTC
clone_size: once; v_call: TRBV7-2; d_call: -; j_call: TRBJ2-1; cdr3_aa: CASSLARGSTNEQFF; cdr3_nt: TGTGCCAGCAGCTTAGCGCGCGGATCCACCAATGAGCAGTTCTTC
clone_size: -; v_call: TRBV6-6; d_call: -; j_call: TRBJ2-7; cdr3_aa: CASSYSADFSYEQYF; cdr3_nt: TGTGCCAGCAGTTACTCCGCTGATTTCTCCTACGAGCAGTACTTC
clone_size: -; v_call: TRBV9; d_call: -; j_call: TRBJ1-4; cdr3_aa: CASSVVPSEKLFF; cdr3_nt: TGTGCCAGCAGCGTAGTTCCCAGCGAAAAACTGTTTTTT
clone_size: few; v_call: TRBV19; d_call: -; j_call: TRBJ1-5; cdr3_aa: CAGARDSNQPQHF; cdr3_nt: TGTGCCGGAGCGAGGGATAGCAATCAGCCCCAGCATTTT
clone_size: -; v_call: TRBV28; d_call: -; j_call: TRBJ1-3; cdr3_aa: CASSLSGVGGNTIYF; cdr3_nt: TGTGCCAGCAGTTTATCAGGGGTGGGAGGAAACACCATATATTTT
clone_size: -; v_call: TRBV9; d_call: -; j_call: TRBJ2-3; cdr3_aa: CARSRSRSSTDTQYF; cdr3_nt: TGTGCCAGGTCGAGGTCGCGCTCTAGCACAGATACGCAGTATTTT
clone_size: -; v_call: TRBV29-1; d_call: -; j_call: TRBJ2-7; cdr3_aa: CSVAGATASYEQYF; cdr3_nt: TGCAGCGTTGCGGGTGCGACAGCCTCCTACGAGCAGTACTTC
clone_size: -; v_call: TRBV9; d_call: -; j_call: TRBJ2-5; cdr3_aa: CASSVARGRMAETQYF; cdr3_nt: TGTGCCAGCAGCGTAGCGAGAGGAAGGATGGCGGAGACCCAGTACTTC
clone_size: -; v_call: TRBV7-9; d_call: TRBD2; j_call: TRBJ2-5; cdr3_aa: CASSLQREPGETQYF; cdr3_nt: TGTGCCAGCAGCTTACAGCGGGAGCCTGGAGAGACCCAGTACTTC
clone_size: -; v_call: TRBV5-4; d_call: TRBD2; j_call: TRBJ2-7; cdr3_aa: CASSRGLAAYEQYF; cdr3_nt: TGTGCCAGCAGCCGCGGACTAGCGGCCTACGAGCAGTACTTC
clone_size: -; v_call: TRBV29-1; d_call: -; j_call: TRBJ2-1; cdr3_aa: CSVERWSYNEQFF; cdr3_nt: TGCAGCGTGGAGCGGTGGTCCTACAATGAGCAGTTCTTC
clone_size: -; v_call: TRBV5-1; d_call: -; j_call: TRBJ1-5; cdr3_aa: CASSLEVDQPQHF; cdr3_nt: TGCGCCAGCAGCTTGGAAGTAGATCAGCCCCAGCATTTT
clone_size: -; v_call: TRBV28; d_call: TRBD2; j_call: TRBJ2-4; cdr3_aa: CASSLFRGVWEGQAKNIQYF; cdr3_nt: TGTGCCAGCAGTTTGTTTCGGGGGGTGTGGGAGGGCCAGGCCAAAAACATTCAGTACTTC
clone_size: -; v_call: TRBV5-1; d_call: TRBD2; j_call: TRBJ2-3; cdr3_aa: CASSPRVAGEPADTQYF; cdr3_nt: TGCGCCAGCAGCCCCCGGGTAGCGGGGGAGCCGGCAGATACGCAGTATTTT
clone_size: few; v_call: TRBV4-1; d_call: -; j_call: TRBJ2-7; cdr3_aa: CASSQDSTGVREQYF; cdr3_nt: TGCGCCAGCAGCCAAGATAGTACGGGGGTGCGCGAGCAGTACTTC
clone_size: -; v_call: TRBV2; d_call: TRBD1; j_call: TRBJ1-2; cdr3_aa: CASRGPGGVGPRGYTF; cdr3_nt: TGTGCCAGCAGGGGGCCAGGGGGTGTAGGCCCCCGCGGCTACACCTTC
clone_size: few; v_call: TRBV27; d_call: TRBD1; j_call: TRBJ2-7; cdr3_aa: CASSPRTGFSYEQYF; cdr3_nt: TGTGCCAGCAGTCCAAGGACAGGGTTTTCCTACGAGCAGTACTTC
clone_size: -; v_call: TRBV6-6; d_call: -; j_call: TRBJ2-2; cdr3_aa: CASSPGELFF; cdr3_nt: TGTGCCAGCAGTCCCGGGGAGCTGTTTTTT
clone_size: -; v_call: TRBV4-1; d_call: TRBD1; j_call: TRBJ1-6; cdr3_aa: CASSPPYRGVNSPLHF; cdr3_nt: TGCGCCAGCAGCCCACCCTACAGGGGAGTTAATTCACCCCTCCACTTT
clone_size: -; v_call: TRBV6-5; d_call: -; j_call: TRBJ1-1; cdr3_aa: CASSYPDRRKAFF; cdr3_nt: TGTGCCAGCAGTTACCCGGACCGGAGGAAAGCTTTCTTT
clone_size: -; v_call: TRBV11-1; d_call: -; j_call: TRBJ1-2; cdr3_aa: CASSLTGTSNYGYTF; cdr3_nt: TGTGCCAGCAGCTTGACAGGAACCTCTAACTATGGCTACACCTTC
clone_size: -; v_call: TRBV7-9; d_call: TRBD2; j_call: TRBJ2-7; cdr3_aa: CASQRGANEQYF; cdr3_nt: TGTGCCAGCCAGCGGGGGGCCAACGAGCAGTACTTC
clone_size: -; v_call: TRBV6-5; d_call: -; j_call: TRBJ1-2; cdr3_aa: CASSQGYGYTF; cdr3_nt: TGTGCCAGCAGTCAGGGGTACGGCTACACCTTC
clone_size: -; v_call: TRBV7-2; d_call: -; j_call: TRBJ1-2; cdr3_aa: CASSLEGFGHGYTF; cdr3_nt: TGTGCCAGCAGCTTAGAAGGATTTGGACATGGCTACACCTTC
clone_size: -; v_call: TRBV29-1; d_call: TRBD1; j_call: TRBJ1-2; cdr3_aa: CSVATAQGQPTNYGYTF; cdr3_nt: TGCAGCGTTGCAACTGCCCAGGGACAGCCGACTAACTATGGCTACACCTTC
clone_size: -; v_call: TRBV2; d_call: TRBD2; j_call: TRBJ2-5; cdr3_aa: CASSGVAGGLETQYF; cdr3_nt: TGTGCCAGCAGCGGCGTAGCGGGAGGGCTAGAGACCCAGTACTTC
clone_size: once; v_call: TRBV27; d_call: TRBD2; j_call: TRBJ2-2; cdr3_aa: CASSLGLAGELFF; cdr3_nt: TGTGCCAGCAGTTTAGGACTAGCGGGGGAGCTGTTTTTT
clone_size: -; v_call: TRBV13; d_call: TRBD1; j_call: TRBJ2-3; cdr3_aa: CASSPGTGVKDGDTQYF; cdr3_nt: TGTGCCAGCAGCCCGGGGACAGGGGTAAAAGACGGAGATACGCAGTATTTT
clone_size: -; v_call: TRBV4-1; d_call: TRBD2; j_call: TRBJ2-7; cdr3_aa: CASSQEGIPSGRTYEQYF; cdr3_nt: TGCGCCAGCAGCCAAGAAGGGATCCCTAGCGGGAGAACCTACGAGCAGTACTTC
clone_size: -; v_call: TRBV20-1; d_call: -; j_call: TRBJ1-1; cdr3_aa: CSAKGGTEAFF; cdr3_nt: TGCAGTGCTAAGGGGGGCACTGAAGCTTTCTTT